The next 21 T cell receptor beta chains were all read from a single sample in a study of blood T cell repertoires in COVID-19. The method was immunoSEQ multiplex PCR; TCRdb's version includes in-frame clones alone and lacks a portion of them. The sample holds roughly 85,000 clones, approximately 90% seen once. Sequenced input: peripheral blood. These receptors came from a middle-aged man with active or convalescent COVID-19.

The J gene is TRBJ2-2, the V gene TRBV5-4; TRBD2 matches at 7 bases. The ends lost 1 base at V and 3 bases at J; junction bases unmatched: 6. This CDR3 is 16 amino acids long. Germline CDR1 and CDR2: SGHNT and YYREEE (reference sequence). The CDR3 loop is CASSLRSAGDTGELFF. For the CDR3, the DNA is TGTGCCAGCAGCTTGCGTTCGGCGGGAGACACCGGGGAGCTGTTTTTT. The variable domain in full, with the rest retrieved from reference TRBV5-4 and TRBJ2-2, is ETGVTQSPTHLIKTRGQQVTLRCSSQSGHNTVSWYQQALGQGPQFIFQYYREEENGRGNFPPRFSGLQFPNYSSELNVNALELDDSALYLCASSLRSAGDTGELFFGEGSRLTVL.

The chain employs TRBV28 and TRBJ2-1; a weak D match, TRBD1 (5 bases). V was trimmed by 9 bases and J by 0 bases, leaving 9 bases between them. CDR1 MDHEN and CDR2 SYDVKM come from the germline V gene. The CDR3 loop spans 13 amino acids. This chain's CDR3 is CASHRSSYNEQFF. The CDR3 DNA sequence: TGTGCCAGTCACAGGAGCTCCTACAATGAGCAGTTCTTC.

V usage is TRBV15 and J usage is TRBJ1-4; 9 bases map to TRBD1. This CDR3 spans 15 amino acids. V was pared by 6 bases and J by 7 bases, with 9 bases of the junction left unmatched. Germline values: CDR1 LNHNV, CDR2 YYDKDF (reference sequence). CDR3 in amino acids: CATSGTGSLSEKLFF. The CDR3 DNA follows: TGTGCCACCAGTGGGACAGGGAGCTTAAGTGAAAAACTGTTTTTT. Full variable domain (outside the CDR3, taken from reference TRBV15 and TRBJ1-4): DAMVIQNPRYQVTQFGKPVTLSCSQTLNHNVMYWYQQKSSQAPKLLFHYYDKDFNNEADTPDNFQSRRPNTSFCFLDIRSPGLGDTAMYLCATSGTGSLSEKLFFGSGTQLSVL.

The chain recombines TRBV18 with TRBJ2-7; 11 bases match TRBD2. V lost 9 bases and J lost 0; bases outside the gene matches: 1. The CDR3 consists of 13 residues. In germline, CDR1 is KGHSH, CDR2 LQKENI. The CDR3 region is CASGLAGSYEQYF. In DNA form, the CDR3 reads TGTGCCAGTGGACTAGCGGGCTCCTACGAGCAGTACTTC.

J is TRBJ1-2 and V is TRBV30; D might be TRBD1 (5 bases). CDR3 length: 15 amino acids. V was pared by 2 bases and J by 4 bases, with 17 bases between. Germline values: CDR1 GTSNPN, CDR2 SVGIG (reference sequence). CDR3 amino acids: CAWSSQGPNLYGYTF. As DNA, the CDR3 is TGTGCCTGGAGTTCGCAGGGCCCCAACCTCTATGGCTACACCTTC.

The chain has TRBV20-1 and TRBJ2-3; 7 nucleotides align to TRBD1. From germline, CDR1 is DFQATT and CDR2 SNEGSKA (reference sequence). CDR3 length: 11 residues. DNA of the CDR3: TGCAGGACAGGGTACACAGATACGCAGTATTTT. It specifies CRTGYTDTQYF.

This clone has just a few counts. This chain links TRBV6-5 with TRBJ1-1, with 7 positions matching TRBD1. This CDR3 spans 12 amino acids. The J segment lost 4 bases and the V segment lost 6 bases, leaving 2 bases of the junction unmatched. Per germline, CDR1 MNHEY and CDR2 SVGAGI. This CDR3 is CASSRQGTEAFF. CDR3 nucleotides: TGTGCCAGCAGCCGACAGGGCACTGAAGCTTTCTTT.

The V call is TRBV12-3 or TRBV12-4, the J call TRBJ1-6; no firm D call. The V and J ends lost 6 bases and 8 bases respectively, with 11 bases between them. The CDR3 spans 13 residues. CDR3 coding DNA: TGTGCCAGCAGGGCGGGATATTATTCACCCCTCCACTTT. This translates into CASRAGYYSPLHF.

This clone was detected once. V gene TRBV6-5 combines with J gene TRBJ2-1, with 9 bases identical to TRBD1. CDR1 MNHEY and CDR2 SVGAGI come from the germline V gene. V dropped 4 bases and J dropped 6; count of bases not matched to a gene: 7. The CDR3 contains 15 residues. The CDR3 DNA reads TGTGCCAGCAGTTTAGTGGGGACAGGGCTCAATGAGCAGTTCTTC. Translation: CASSLVGTGLNEQFF.

V gene TRBV3-1 (or the pseudogene TRBV3-2) combines with J gene TRBJ1-1; D is possibly TRBD1 (5 bases). V lost 0 bases and J lost 1, with 6 bases in between. The CDR3 spans 14 residues. Germline values: CDR1 LGHDT, CDR2 YNNKEL (reference sequence). CDR3 nucleotide sequence: TGTGCCAGCAGCCAAGATGACAGGAACACTGAAGCTTTCTTT. Translated, it gives CASSQDDRNTEAFF.

V is TRBV19 and J is TRBJ1-2; weak D call: TRBD1 (5 bases). With 7 bases removed from V and 5 bases from J, the gap between germline ends came to 17 bases. CDR1 is LNHDA, CDR2 SQIVND, per germline (reference sequence). This CDR3 is 14 amino acids long. The CDR3 protein is CASIPTAASYGYTF. The CDR3 DNA reads TGTGCCAGTATTCCGACAGCCGCTTCTTATGGCTACACCTTC.

CDR3 in amino acids: CAWSFRTSGVVREQFF. DNA of the CDR3: TGTGCCTGGAGTTTCAGGACTAGCGGGGTCGTCCGTGAGCAGTTCTTC. The V call is TRBV30, the J call TRBJ2-1; the match to TRBD2 covers 12 bases. J gave up 9 bases and V 2 bases, and 11 bases lay outside the gene matches. Germline CDR1 GTSNPN, CDR2 SVGIG (reference sequence). The CDR3 spans 16 residues.

This chain links TRBV27 with TRBJ2-7, with TRBD2 identical over 7 bases. The CDR3 spans 15 residues. Trimming took 4 bases from V and 2 from J; bases not matched to a gene: 8. In germline, CDR1 is MNHEY, CDR2 SMNVEV (reference sequence). The CDR3 sequence is CASSSPSGTAYEQYF. CDR3 nucleotides: TGTGCCAGCAGTTCGCCTAGCGGCACCGCCTACGAGCAGTACTTC.

This chain connects TRBV10-3 to TRBJ1-5; tentative D call: TRBD1 (5 bases). The CDR3 is made up of 17 amino acids. The V end lost 0 bases, the J end lost 1 base, and 13 bases lay between the germline ends. Germline lookup yields CDR1 ENHRY and CDR2 SYGVKD. The CDR3 coding sequence is TGTGCCATCAGTGAGTCGTGGGGGGATTTGAGCAATCAGCCCCAGCATTTT. Amino acids: CAISESWGDLSNQPQHF.

This sequence joins TRBV12-5 and TRBJ2-5; the D gene is possibly TRBD1 (5 bases). V was cut by 7 bases and J by 0 bases, with 12 bases left in between. CDR3 size: 14 residues. In germline, CDR1 is LGHNT, CDR2 FRNRAP. Here the CDR3 reads CASADSLNQETQYF. The CDR3 DNA is TGTGCTAGTGCAGACAGCCTCAACCAAGAGACCCAGTACTTC.

This chain connects TRBV6-5 to TRBJ2-7, with D possibly being TRBD1 (7 bases). V lost 0 bases to trimming and J lost 1 base, with 10 bases between them. Germline CDR1 and CDR2: MNHEY and SVGAGI. The CDR3 is made up of 15 amino acids. The CDR3 DNA reads TGTGCCAGCAGTTACTCCGCAGGGGGGTCCTACGAGCAGTACTTC. Its translation is CASSYSAGGSYEQYF.

This chain connects TRBV2 to TRBJ2-2; 7 bases line up with TRBD1. V was clipped by 1 base and J by 4 bases; unmatched bases: 3. CDR3 length: 15 residues. CDR1 is SNHLY, CDR2 FYNNEI, per germline. CDR3 nucleotide sequence: TGTGCCAGCAGTGAAGAGACAGGGCGCACCGGGGAGCTGTTTTTT. The encoded protein is CASSEETGRTGELFF.

This chain uses TRBV15 with TRBJ1-5; D is possibly TRBD1 (6 bases). The CDR3 has 13 residues. Looked up from germline, CDR1 is LNHNV and CDR2 is YYDKDF (reference sequence). V lost 8 bases and J 3 bases, leaving 11 bases between the germline ends. The CDR3 region is CATGPGHNQPQHF. In nucleotides, the CDR3 is TGTGCCACCGGGCCGGGACACAATCAGCCCCAGCATTTT.

The chain recombines TRBV2 with TRBJ1-1, with a tentative D call TRBD1 (6 bases). Germline CDR1 reads SNHLY; CDR2 reads FYNNEI. Trimming removed 0 bases at V and 3 bases at J, with 11 bases between. This CDR3 has 15 amino acids. The CDR3 bases are TGTGCCAGCAGTGAAGCCGACAGGTGGGACACTGAAGCTTTCTTT. It specifies CASSEADRWDTEAFF.

This chain uses TRBV28 with TRBJ1-1; D perhaps matches TRBD1 (6 bases). The germline gives CDR1 MDHEN, CDR2 SYDVKM. This CDR3 has 11 residues. V was pared by 6 bases and J by 11 bases, with 13 bases between. In DNA form, the CDR3 reads TGTGCCAGCAGGGACAGTTTTCGGGCTTTCTTT. Amino acid sequence: CASRDSFRAFF.

The chain is built from TRBV30 and TRBJ1-5; D uncertain. The V end lost 3 bases, the J end lost 2 bases, and 8 bases lay between the germline ends. CDR3 length equals 13 residues. The germline gives CDR1 GTSNPN, CDR2 SVGIG (reference sequence). CDR3 loop: CAWRSTGNQPQHF. The CDR3 DNA follows: TGTGCCTGGAGGTCTACGGGCAATCAGCCCCAGCATTTT.